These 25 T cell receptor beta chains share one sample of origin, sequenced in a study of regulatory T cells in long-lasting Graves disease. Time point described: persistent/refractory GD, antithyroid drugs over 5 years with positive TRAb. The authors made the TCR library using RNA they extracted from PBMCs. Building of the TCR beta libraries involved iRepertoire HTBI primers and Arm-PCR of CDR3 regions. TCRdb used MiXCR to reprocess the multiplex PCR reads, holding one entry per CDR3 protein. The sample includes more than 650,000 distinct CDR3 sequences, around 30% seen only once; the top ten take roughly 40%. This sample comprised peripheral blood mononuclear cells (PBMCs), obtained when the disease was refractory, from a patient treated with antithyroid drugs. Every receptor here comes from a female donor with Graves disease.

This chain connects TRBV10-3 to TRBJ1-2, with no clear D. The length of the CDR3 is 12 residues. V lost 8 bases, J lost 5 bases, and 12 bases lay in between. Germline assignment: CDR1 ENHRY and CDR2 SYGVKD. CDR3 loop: CAIGEQLYGYTF. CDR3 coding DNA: TGTGCCATCGGGGAACAGCTTTATGGCTACACCTTC.

CDR3 nucleotide sequence: TGTGCCAGTAGTATAGGGTTGCGGCGACAACCCGGGGAGCTGTTTTTT. Protein product: CASSIGLRRQPGELFF. J is TRBJ2-2 and V is TRBV19; D unresolved. The CDR3 is made up of 16 amino acids. V gave up 1 base and J gave up 6 bases, with 15 bases separating them. CDR1 and CDR2 (germline): LNHDA, SQIVND (reference sequence).

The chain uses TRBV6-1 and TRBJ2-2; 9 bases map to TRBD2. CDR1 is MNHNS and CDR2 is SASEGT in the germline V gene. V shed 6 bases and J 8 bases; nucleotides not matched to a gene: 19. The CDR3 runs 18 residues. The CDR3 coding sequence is TGTGCCAGCAGGCCCCTAGTTGGGGGCGGGAGGGCAGCGGGGGAGCTGTTTTTT. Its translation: CASRPLVGGGRAAGELFF.

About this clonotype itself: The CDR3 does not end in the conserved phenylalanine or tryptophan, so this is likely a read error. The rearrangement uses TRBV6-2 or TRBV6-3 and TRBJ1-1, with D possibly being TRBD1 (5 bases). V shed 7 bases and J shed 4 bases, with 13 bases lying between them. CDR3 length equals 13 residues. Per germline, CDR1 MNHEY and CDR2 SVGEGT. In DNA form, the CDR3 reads TGTGCCAGCACAGGGCCCACTTCCACTGAAGCTTTCCTT. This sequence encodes CASTGPTSTEAFL.

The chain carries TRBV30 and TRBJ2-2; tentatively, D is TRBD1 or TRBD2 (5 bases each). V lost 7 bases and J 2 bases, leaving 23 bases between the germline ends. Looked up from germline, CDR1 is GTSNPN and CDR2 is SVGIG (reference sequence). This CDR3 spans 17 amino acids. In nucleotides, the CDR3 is TGTGCCTACACGACGAGTTCGAGGGGCTATAACACCGGGGAGCTGTTTTTT. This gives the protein CAYTTSSRGYNTGELFF. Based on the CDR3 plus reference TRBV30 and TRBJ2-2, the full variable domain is SQTIHQWPATLVQPVGSPLSLECTVEGTSNPNLYWYRQAAGRGLQLLFYSVGIGQISSEVPQNLSASRPQDRQFILSSKKLLLSDSGFYLCAYTTSSRGYNTGELFFGEGSRLTVL.

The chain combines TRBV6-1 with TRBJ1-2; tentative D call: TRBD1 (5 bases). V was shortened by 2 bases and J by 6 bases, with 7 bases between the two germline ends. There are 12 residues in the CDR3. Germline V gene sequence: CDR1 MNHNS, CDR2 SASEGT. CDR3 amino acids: CASSERGHGYTF. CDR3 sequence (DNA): TGTGCCAGCAGTGAAAGGGGCCATGGCTACACCTTC.

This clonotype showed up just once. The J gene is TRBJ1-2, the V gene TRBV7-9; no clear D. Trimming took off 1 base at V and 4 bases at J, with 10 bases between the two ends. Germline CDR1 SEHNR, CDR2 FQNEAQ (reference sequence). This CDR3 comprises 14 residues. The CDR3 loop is CASSLERFGYGYTF. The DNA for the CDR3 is TGTGCCAGCAGCTTAGAGAGATTCGGCTATGGCTACACCTTC.

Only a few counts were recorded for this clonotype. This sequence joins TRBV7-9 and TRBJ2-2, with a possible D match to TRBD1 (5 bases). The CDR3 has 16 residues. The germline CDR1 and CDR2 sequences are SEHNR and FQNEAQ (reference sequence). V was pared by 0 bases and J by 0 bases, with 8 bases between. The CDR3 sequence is CASSLAQGTNTGELFF. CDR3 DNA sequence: TGTGCCAGCAGCTTAGCTCAGGGAACGAACACCGGGGAGCTGTTTTTT.

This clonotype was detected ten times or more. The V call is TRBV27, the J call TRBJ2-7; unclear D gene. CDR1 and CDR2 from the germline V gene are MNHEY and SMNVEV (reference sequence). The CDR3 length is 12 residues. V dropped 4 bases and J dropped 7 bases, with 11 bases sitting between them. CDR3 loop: CASSSDWLEQYF. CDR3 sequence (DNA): TGTGCCAGCAGTTCCGACTGGCTAGAGCAGTACTTC.

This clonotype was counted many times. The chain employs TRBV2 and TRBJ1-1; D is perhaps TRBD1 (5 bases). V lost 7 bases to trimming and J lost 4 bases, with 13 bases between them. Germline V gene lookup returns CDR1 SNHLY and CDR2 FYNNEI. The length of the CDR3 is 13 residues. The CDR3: CASKGPLSTEAFF. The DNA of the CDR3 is TGTGCCAGCAAGGGACCGCTGAGCACTGAAGCTTTCTTT.

The CDR3 nucleotides are TGTGCCAGTAGTATGACAGGGTCGAACACCGGGGAGCTGTTTTTT. Translating it yields CASSMTGSNTGELFF. J is TRBJ2-2 and V is TRBV19; 7 bases line up with TRBD1. Germline values: CDR1 LNHDA, CDR2 SQIVND (reference sequence). CDR3 length equals 15 residues. V shed 3 bases and J 0 bases; nucleotides not matched to a gene: 1.

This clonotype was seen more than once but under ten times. Written as DNA, the CDR3 is TGCGCCAGCAGCAAAGGGACCGATAATTCACCCCTCCACTTT. As protein: CASSKGTDNSPLHF. The chain has TRBV5-1 and TRBJ1-6; D might be TRBD1 (5 bases). CDR3 size: 14 residues. The germline V gene has CDR1 SGHRS and CDR2 YFSETQ. The V and J ends lost 4 bases and 5 bases respectively, with 10 bases between them.

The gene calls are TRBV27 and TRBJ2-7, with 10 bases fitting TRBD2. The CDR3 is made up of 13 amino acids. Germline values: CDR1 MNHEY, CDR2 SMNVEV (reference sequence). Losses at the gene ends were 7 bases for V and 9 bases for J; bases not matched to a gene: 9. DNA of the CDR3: TGTGCCAGCAAGGCTAGCGGGAGTTTGGGGCAGTACTTC. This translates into CASKASGSLGQYF.

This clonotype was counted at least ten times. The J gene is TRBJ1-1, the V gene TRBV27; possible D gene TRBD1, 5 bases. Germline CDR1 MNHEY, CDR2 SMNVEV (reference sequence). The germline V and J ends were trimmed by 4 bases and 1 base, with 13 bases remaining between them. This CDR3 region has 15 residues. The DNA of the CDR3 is TGTGCCAGCAGTTCCCCTCGGCAGGGGAACACTGAAGCTTTCTTT. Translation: CASSSPRQGNTEAFF.

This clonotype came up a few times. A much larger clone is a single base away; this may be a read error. The CDR3 is CASSAGTEAYEQYF. The CDR3 DNA reads TGTGCCAGCAGCGCCGGGACAGAGGCCTACGAGCAGTACTTC. V gene TRBV11-2 combines with J gene TRBJ2-7; 7 bases are a match to TRBD1. V dropped 5 bases and J dropped 2; count of bases not matched to a gene: 6. The V gene's germline CDR1 is SGHAT and CDR2 FQNNGV. CDR3 length: 14 amino acids.

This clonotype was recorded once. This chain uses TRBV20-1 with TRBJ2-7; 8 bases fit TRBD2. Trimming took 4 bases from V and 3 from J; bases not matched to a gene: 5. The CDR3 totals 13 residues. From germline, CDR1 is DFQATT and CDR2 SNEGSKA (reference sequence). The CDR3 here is CSATGGEGYEQYF. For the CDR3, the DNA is TGCAGTGCTACGGGGGGGGAAGGCTACGAGCAGTACTTC.

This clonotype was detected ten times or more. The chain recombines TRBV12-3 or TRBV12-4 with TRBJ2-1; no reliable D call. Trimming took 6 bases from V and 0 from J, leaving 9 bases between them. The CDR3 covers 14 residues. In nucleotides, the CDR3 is TGTGCCAGCAGCTCCACCAGCTCCTACAATGAGCAGTTCTTC. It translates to CASSSTSSYNEQFF.

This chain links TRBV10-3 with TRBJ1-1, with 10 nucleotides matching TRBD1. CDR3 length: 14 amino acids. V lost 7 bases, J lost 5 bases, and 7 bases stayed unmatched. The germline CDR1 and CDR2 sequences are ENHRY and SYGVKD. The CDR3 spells CAITRDRGVTEAFF. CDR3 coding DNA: TGTGCCATCACCCGGGACAGGGGAGTGACTGAAGCTTTCTTT.

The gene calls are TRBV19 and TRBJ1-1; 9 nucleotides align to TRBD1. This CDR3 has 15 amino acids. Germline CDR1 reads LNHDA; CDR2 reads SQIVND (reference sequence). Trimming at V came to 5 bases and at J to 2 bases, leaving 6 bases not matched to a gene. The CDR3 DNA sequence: TGTGCCAGTAGTGAGACAGGGGGGTTCAACACTGAAGCTTTCTTT. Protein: CASSETGGFNTEAFF.

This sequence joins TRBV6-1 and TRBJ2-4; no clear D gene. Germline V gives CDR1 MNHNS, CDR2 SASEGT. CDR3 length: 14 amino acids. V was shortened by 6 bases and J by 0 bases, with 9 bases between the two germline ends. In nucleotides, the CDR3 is TGTGCCAGCAGAAGGAATGAAGCCAAAAACATTCAGTACTTC. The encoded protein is CASRRNEAKNIQYF.

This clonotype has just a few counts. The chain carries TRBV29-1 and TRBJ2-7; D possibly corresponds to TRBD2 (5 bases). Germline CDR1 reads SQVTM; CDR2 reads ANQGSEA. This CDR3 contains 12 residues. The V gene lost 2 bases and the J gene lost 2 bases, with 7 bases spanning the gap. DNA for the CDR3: TGCAGCGTTGAATACGGGACCTACGAGCAGTACTTC. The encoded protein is CSVEYGTYEQYF.

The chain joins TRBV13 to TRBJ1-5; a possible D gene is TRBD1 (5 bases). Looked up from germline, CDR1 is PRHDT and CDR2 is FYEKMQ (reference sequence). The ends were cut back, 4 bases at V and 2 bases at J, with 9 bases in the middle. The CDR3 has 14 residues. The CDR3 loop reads CASSSRDGNQPQHF. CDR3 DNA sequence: TGTGCCAGCAGCTCCAGGGATGGCAATCAGCCCCAGCATTTT. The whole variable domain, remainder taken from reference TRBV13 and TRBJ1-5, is AAGVIQSPRHLIKEKRETATLKCYPIPRHDTVYWYQQGPGQDPQFLISFYEKMQSDKGSIPDRFSAQQFSDYHSELNMSSLELGDSALYFCASSSRDGNQPQHFGDGTRLSIL.

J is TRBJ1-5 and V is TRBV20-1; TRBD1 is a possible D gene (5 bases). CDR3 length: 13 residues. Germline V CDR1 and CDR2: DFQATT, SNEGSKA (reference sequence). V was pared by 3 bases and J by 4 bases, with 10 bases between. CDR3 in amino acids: CSARAGPNQPQHF. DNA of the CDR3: TGCAGTGCTAGGGCGGGACCAAATCAGCCCCAGCATTTT.

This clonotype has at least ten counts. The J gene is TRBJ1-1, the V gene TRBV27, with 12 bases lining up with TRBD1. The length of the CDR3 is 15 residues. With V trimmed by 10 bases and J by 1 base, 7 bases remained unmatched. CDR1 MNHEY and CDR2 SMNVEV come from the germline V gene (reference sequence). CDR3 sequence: CATRPGQGANTEAFF. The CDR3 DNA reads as TGTGCCACCCGCCCGGGACAGGGGGCGAACACTGAAGCTTTCTTT.

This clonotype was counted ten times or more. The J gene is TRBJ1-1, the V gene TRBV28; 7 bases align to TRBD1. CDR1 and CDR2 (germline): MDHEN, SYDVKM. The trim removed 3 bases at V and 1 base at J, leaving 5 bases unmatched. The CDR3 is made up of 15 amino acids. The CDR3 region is CASSLGDSQNTEAFF. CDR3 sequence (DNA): TGTGCCAGCAGTTTGGGGGACAGCCAGAACACTGAAGCTTTCTTT.